This TCR beta chain derives from a study of T-cell memory formation after mild COVID-19. Broader study findings: Day 37-peaking second-wave clones had unconfirmed SARS-CoV-2 specificity.

Only one count was recorded for this clonotype. Its specificity is not known. From the 5' RACE reads, TCRdb called clonotypes with MiXCR, one entry per CDR3 protein. The sample carries roughly 600,000 distinct CDR3 sequences, more than 15% recorded once. V was pared by 5 bases and J by 3 bases, with 10 bases of the junction left unmatched. The CDR3 runs to 16 residues. Source material: PBMCs or a T cell subset sorted from them (not recorded which). V usage is TRBV12-3 or TRBV12-4 and J usage is TRBJ2-3; 8 nucleotides agree with TRBD2. The source of this sequence is an adult woman who had mild COVID-19 (a few samples of this study predate the infection). Cell type and time point are not known. CDR3 region: CASSGGGRTRTDTQYF. CDR3 in DNA: TGTGCCAGCAGTGGGGGCGGGAGGACTAGGACAGATACGCAGTATTTT.